This TCR beta chain is from a study of CD4 T cells in relation to SARS-CoV-2 and coronaviruses. Across the whole study: Of the patients, roughly eight were male, a few female, two Hispanic. General study findings and limits: In 55% to 75% of donors, memory CD4+ clonotypes crossrecognized SARS-CoV-2 and at least one common cold coronavirus spike.

The CDR3 length is 13 residues. V was clipped by 1 base and J by 7 bases, with 7 bases between them. In germline, CDR1 is LGHNA, CDR2 YNFKEQ. Notes on this clone: The antigen remains unidentified.

Generated by immunoSEQ multiplex PCR, the TCRdb table keeps only in-frame clones and is missing some. This sample carries 30,000 to 45,000 clones, over 75% of them seen once, and the ten largest clones take about a tenth. The chain couples TRBV4-2 to TRBJ2-2, with D hard to call. The specimen was memory CD4+ T cells from PBMCs. This TCR was sampled from an adult with COVID-19. CDR3: CASSQVPLGELFF. CDR3 DNA sequence: TGTGCCAGCAGCCAAGTTCCCCTCGGGGAGCTGTTTTTT.